This T cell receptor (beta chain) was recorded in a study of PD-1 blockade in classical Hodgkin lymphoma. Whole-study context: The patients were dosed with nivolumab 3 mg/kg, infused intravenously every 2 weeks. Whole-study findings and limits: Patients who initiated nivolumab within 1 year of ASCT were excluded. Patients newly diagnosed and complete responders had comparable baseline diversity. As was reported, newly diagnosed patients showed lower baseline TCR diversity than healthy donors did.

The time point: cycle 4 day 1 (C4D1), after 6 weeks of nivolumab. No patient escaped relapse after autologous stem cell transplantation, and brentuximab vedotin exposure varied. Magnetic depletion of unwanted cells isolated CD4+ T cells from thawed PBMCs. CDR1 and CDR2 from the germline V gene are PRHDT and FYEKMQ (reference sequence). The CDR3 consists of 14 residues. Deletions cut 6 bases from V and 4 bases from J, with 15 bases between. Assay: immunoSEQ multiplex PCR; the TCRdb copy retains only in-frame clones and omits some. The data show around 15,000 clones, roughly three quarters seen once. In regard to this clone: Antigen specificity is unknown.

The genes are TRBV13 and TRBJ1-2, with D maybe TRBD1 (6 bases). Here the sequenced sample was CD4+ T cells from blood, taken before the fourth cycle of nivolumab. This TCR derives from a human donor with classical Hodgkin lymphoma. DNA of the CDR3: TGTGCCAGCAGGCGACAGGCGACTAGCTATGGCTACACCTTC. Its translation is CASRRQATSYGYTF.